This entry lists 3 T cell receptor beta chains sequenced from one sample in a study of blood T cells in healthy people across ages. Together with a sample-barcoded 5' primer, a J-beta primer mix was included in a second PCR lasting about 7 to 11 cycles. MiXCR was run by TCRdb on the 5' RACE reads, yielding one entry per CDR3 protein. The sample shows 1 million to 1.2 million distinct CDR3 sequences, more than 30% of them seen only once. Material: blood. These receptor sequences come from a man aged 18-30 years in good health.

The table lists this clonotype with a few counts. The chain is built from TRBV20-1 and TRBJ1-2; 8 bases align to TRBD1. This CDR3 contains 13 residues. The J segment lost 3 bases and the V segment lost 3 bases, leaving 3 bases of the junction unmatched. The germline V gene encodes CDR1 DFQATT and CDR2 SNEGSKA (reference sequence). Here the CDR3 DNA reads TGCAGTGCTAGGCAGGGGGCCCACTATGGCTACACCTTC. It specifies CSARQGAHYGYTF.

The rearrangement joins TRBV27 to TRBJ1-2; no definite D call. From germline, CDR1 is MNHEY and CDR2 SMNVEV (reference sequence). V lost 0 bases, J lost 6 bases, and 8 bases lay in between. This CDR3 has 13 residues. Here the CDR3 DNA reads TGTGCCAGCAGTTTATCGCTTCCTAATGGCTACACCTTC. Translating gives CASSLSLPNGYTF.

This clonotype was seen only a few times. The chain couples TRBV4-3 to TRBJ2-6, with 10 bases identical to TRBD1. V shed 0 bases, J shed 0 bases, and the junction held 8 bases outside the gene matches. This CDR3 comprises 20 residues. CDR1 LGHNA and CDR2 YSLEER come from the germline V gene. DNA of the CDR3: TGCGCCAGCAGCCAAGATGGGACAGGGGCCCCGTTCTCTGGGGCCAACGTCCTGACTTTC. Its protein is CASSQDGTGAPFSGANVLTF.